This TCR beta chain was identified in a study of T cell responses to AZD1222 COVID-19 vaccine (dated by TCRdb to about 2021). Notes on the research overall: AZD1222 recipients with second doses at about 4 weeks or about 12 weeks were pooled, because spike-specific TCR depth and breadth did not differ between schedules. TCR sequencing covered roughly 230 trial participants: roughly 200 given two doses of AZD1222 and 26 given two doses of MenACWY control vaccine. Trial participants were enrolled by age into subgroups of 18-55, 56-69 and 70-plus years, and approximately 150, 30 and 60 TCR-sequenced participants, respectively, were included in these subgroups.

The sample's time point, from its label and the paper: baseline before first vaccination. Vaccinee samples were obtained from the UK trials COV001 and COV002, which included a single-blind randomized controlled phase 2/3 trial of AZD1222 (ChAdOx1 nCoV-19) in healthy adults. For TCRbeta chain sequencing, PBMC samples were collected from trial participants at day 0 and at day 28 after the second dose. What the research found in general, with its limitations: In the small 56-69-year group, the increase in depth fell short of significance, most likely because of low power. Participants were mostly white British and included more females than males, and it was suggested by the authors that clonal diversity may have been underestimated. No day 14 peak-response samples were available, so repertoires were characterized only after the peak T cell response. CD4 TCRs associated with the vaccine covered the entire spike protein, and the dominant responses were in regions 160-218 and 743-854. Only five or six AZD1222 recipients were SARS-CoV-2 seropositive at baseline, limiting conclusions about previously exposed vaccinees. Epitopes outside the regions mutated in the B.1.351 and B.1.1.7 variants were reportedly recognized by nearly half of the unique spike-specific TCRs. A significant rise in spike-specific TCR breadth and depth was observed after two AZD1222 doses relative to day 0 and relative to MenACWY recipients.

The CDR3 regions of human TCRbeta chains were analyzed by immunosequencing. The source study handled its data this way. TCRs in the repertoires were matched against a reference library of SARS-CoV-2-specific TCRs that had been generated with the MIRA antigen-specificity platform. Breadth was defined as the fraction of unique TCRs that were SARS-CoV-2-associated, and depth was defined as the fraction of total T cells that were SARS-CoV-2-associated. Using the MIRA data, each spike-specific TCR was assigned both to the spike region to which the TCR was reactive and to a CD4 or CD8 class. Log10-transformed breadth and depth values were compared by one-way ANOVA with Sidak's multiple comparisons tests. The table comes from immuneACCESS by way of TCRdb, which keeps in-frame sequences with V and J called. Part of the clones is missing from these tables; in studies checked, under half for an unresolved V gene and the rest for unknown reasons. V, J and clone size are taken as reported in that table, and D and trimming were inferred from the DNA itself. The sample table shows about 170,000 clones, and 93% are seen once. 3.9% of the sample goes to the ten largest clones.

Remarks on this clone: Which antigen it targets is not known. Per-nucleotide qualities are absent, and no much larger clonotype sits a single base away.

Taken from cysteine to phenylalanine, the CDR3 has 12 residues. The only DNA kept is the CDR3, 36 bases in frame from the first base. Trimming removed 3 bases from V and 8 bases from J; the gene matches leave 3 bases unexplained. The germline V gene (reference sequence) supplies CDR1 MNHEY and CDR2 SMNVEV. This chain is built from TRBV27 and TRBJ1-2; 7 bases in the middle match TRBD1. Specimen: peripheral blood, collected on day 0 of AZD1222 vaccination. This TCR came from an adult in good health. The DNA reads TGTGCCAGCAGTTTTACAGGGGACGGCTACACCTTC. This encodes CASSFTGDGYTF.